These T cell receptor beta chains were read from a single sample in a study of CD4 T cells in relation to SARS-CoV-2 and coronaviruses. These receptors lack a known antigen. Method: immunoSEQ multiplex PCR; TCRdb's copy keeps in-frame clones and lacks some. The table records about 26,000 clones, about 70% of them present only once. Input material: CD4+ T cells from PBMCs, cultured in vitro. The receptors shown here come from a human donor in good health. The CDR3 runs from the conserved cysteine through the conserved F or W. The D gene is left open where the match is weak.

v_call,cdr3_length,j_call,d_call,cdr3_aa
TRBV5-1,14,TRBJ2-3,.,CASSETSGTDTQYF
TRBV19,14,TRBJ2-5,TRBD2,CASSTSGVQETQYF
TRBV5-1,13,TRBJ2-3,.,CASSPGARHTQYF
TRBV5-1,16,TRBJ1-2,TRBD1,CASSSRQGAPNYGYTF
TRBV29-1,12,TRBJ2-5,.,CSLGGLGETQYF
TRBV5-1,15,TRBJ1-3,.,CASSITGDPWNTIYF
TRBV19,14,TRBJ1-6,TRBD1,CASSFGQDNSPLHF
TRBV6-5,15,TRBJ1-2,.,CASSTPGPLIYGYTF
TRBV2,10,TRBJ2-5,.,CASKGQTQYF
TRBV3-1/TRBV3-2,13,TRBJ2-5,.,CASSQDLGETQYF
TRBV7-9,12,TRBJ1-1,.,CASSLAGVVAFF
TRBV16,15,TRBJ2-7,TRBD2,CASSQSGASGGEQYF
TRBV25-1,14,TRBJ1-1,.,CASSESRGRGEAFF
TRBV5-1,13,TRBJ1-4,TRBD1,CASSVDRGEKLFF
TRBV10-1,16,TRBJ1-2,TRBD1,CASPTGGANPPYGYTF
TRBV30,13,TRBJ2-3,TRBD2,CAWSSGIGDTQYF
TRBV6-5,13,TRBJ2-7,.,CASSLQGTYEQYF
TRBV27,14,TRBJ2-7,.,CASRPRLADYEQYF
TRBV7-7,14,TRBJ2-5,.,CASSRRDRGETQYF
TRBV11-2,15,TRBJ1-1,.,CASTARMGSNTEAFF
TRBV7-2,16,TRBJ2-6,.,CASSLVRATGANVLTF
TRBV7-9,13,TRBJ1-1,.,CASSLDLDTEAFF
TRBV9,15,TRBJ2-5,.,CASSVDRGFQETQYF
TRBV2,15,TRBJ1-2,.,CASSEWDRQNYGYTF
TRBV2,13,TRBJ2-1,.,CASTRVRVNEQFF
TRBV11-2,13,TRBJ1-4,.,CASSRGNGEKLFF
TRBV5-6,13,TRBJ1-6,.,CASSGTPGLSLHF
TRBV9,15,TRBJ2-5,TRBD2,CASSAGTSGEETQYF
TRBV6-1,16,TRBJ2-7,TRBD2,CASSVSSGRSNYEQYF
TRBV19,14,TRBJ1-5,TRBD1,CASRIQGGNQPQHF
TRBV27,15,TRBJ2-7,.,CASSLTRAGSREQYF
TRBV10-3,15,TRBJ1-1,TRBD1,CAISEPDRVNTEAFF
TRBV10-2,14,TRBJ2-1,TRBD2,CASSPRTSHNEQFF
TRBV19,15,TRBJ2-2,.,CASSTRRVGTGELFF
TRBV5-5,18,TRBJ2-6,TRBD1,CASSFYAQGLAGANVLTF
TRBV15,11,TRBJ2-3,.,CATSKSDTQYF
TRBV6-2/TRBV6-3,11,TRBJ2-1,.,CASSWGNEQFF
TRBV16,14,TRBJ2-5,.,CASSQFNREETQYF
TRBV5-1,16,TRBJ2-5,TRBD2,CASSLGPSGALKTQYF
TRBV19,11,TRBJ2-1,.,CASSSGREQFF
TRBV6-5,14,TRBJ1-2,.,CASSYSPGIYGYTF
TRBV4-2,17,TRBJ2-5,TRBD2,CASSQGLAGTGGETQYF
TRBV29-1,13,TRBJ2-3,.,CSVRGAGTDTQYF
TRBV5-1,13,TRBJ1-1,.,CASSPAKGYEAFF
TRBV12-3/TRBV12-4,13,TRBJ1-4,TRBD1,CASRAGGSEKLFF
TRBV2,14,TRBJ1-6,.,CASSPTPPYSPLHF
TRBV7-6,19,TRBJ2-3,TRBD2,CASSLRLAGGMRSTDTQYF
TRBV6-1,17,TRBJ1-6,.,CASSEAVGSSYNSPLHF
TRBV5-1,15,TRBJ2-5,.,CASSLGEGLGETQYF
TRBV19,14,TRBJ1-1,.,CASSALWANTEAFF
TRBV7-2,15,TRBJ1-5,.,CASSLVSVAGQPQHF
TRBV7-9,13,TRBJ2-7,.,CAGSSLGKYEQYF
TRBV6-2/TRBV6-3,13,TRBJ2-1,.,CASSYRRGRGQFF
TRBV19,15,TRBJ1-4,.,CASSANRDGNEKLFF
TRBV5-1,15,TRBJ2-5,TRBD1,CASSLQTGPSETQYF